The 4 T cell receptor beta chains below come from one sample, sequenced in a study of OX40 agonist ivuxolimab in advanced cancers. This table comes from immunoSEQ multiplex PCR, and its TCRdb copy is limited to in-frame clones, with some not included. The sample includes about 61,000 clones, about four fifths of them seen just once. This specimen consisted of CD4+ or CD8+ T cells sorted from blood, obtained in a trial of the OX40 agonist ivuxolimab. These receptors were collected from an adult with an advanced solid tumor such as melanoma, head and neck, liver or kidney cancer.

The genes are TRBV7-3 and TRBJ2-3; a possible D gene is TRBD1 (7 bases). The ends were cut back, 8 bases at V and 3 bases at J, with 12 bases in the middle. The CDR3 consists of 13 residues. Germline values: CDR1 SGHTA, CDR2 FQGTGA. The CDR3 nucleotides read TGTGCCAGCGCGGCAGGGGGGACAGATACGCAGTATTTT. This sequence encodes CASAAGGTDTQYF.

J is TRBJ2-1 and V is TRBV6-1, with a weak D call TRBD2 (5 bases). The CDR3 is 13 amino acids. Germline V gene lookup returns CDR1 MNHNS and CDR2 SASEGT. The V end was cut by 4 bases, the J end by 5 bases, with 9 bases between. The CDR3 loop reads CASSASGNNEQFF. The CDR3 DNA follows: TGTGCCAGCAGTGCCTCGGGGAACAATGAGCAGTTCTTC.

This chain uses TRBV19 with TRBJ2-3; TRBD1 agrees at 9 bases. Germline values: CDR1 LNHDA, CDR2 SQIVND (reference sequence). V gave up 3 bases and J gave up 4 bases; unmatched junction bases: 2. CDR3 size: 14 residues. CDR3 amino acids: CASSMRTGADTQYF. The CDR3 DNA is TGTGCCAGTAGTATGAGGACAGGGGCAGATACGCAGTATTTT.

As for this clone: A single base separates this from a much larger clone, so it may be a read error. This CDR3 is also generated by other DNA sequences in the sample. This sequence joins TRBV7-9 and TRBJ2-2; TRBD1 matches 7 bases. Per germline, CDR1 SEHNR and CDR2 FQNEAQ (reference sequence). With 2 bases clipped from V and 4 bases from J, the junction kept 10 bases outside the gene matches. The CDR3 has 17 amino acids. CDR3 coding DNA: TGTGCCAGCAGCTTAAGGGGGCGGACCAGAGCCACCGGGGAGCTGTTTTTT. It specifies CASSLRGRTRATGELFF. The whole variable domain, filled in from reference TRBV7-9 and TRBJ2-2, reads DTGVSQNPRHKITKRGQNVTFRCDPISEHNRLYWYRQTLGQGPEFLTYFQNEAQLEKSRLLSDRFSAERPKGSFSTLEIQRTEQGDSAMYLCASSLRGRTRATGELFFGEGSRLTVL.